One sample yielded the 5 T cell receptor beta chains listed below, sequenced in a study of T cells in women clearing cervical HPV infection. Using immunoSEQ multiplex PCR, the repertoire was profiled, and TCRdb retains in-frame clones only, with some absent. There are fewer than 30,000 clones in the sample, with about 5% held by the top ten. The sequencing sample was made of blood buffy coat. These TCRs come from a woman between 18 and 70 years old with a cervical HPV16 infection that either progressed to CIN3+ or cleared (not recorded which).

Points on this clone: Coverage ceases 3 residues before the CDR3 finishes, and the germline J gene fills in the end. The rearrangement uses TRBV5-1 and TRBJ2-6, with D uncertain. The CDR3 runs to 16 residues. CDR1 is SGHRS and CDR2 is YFSETQ in the germline V gene. V was clipped by 0 bases and J by 3 bases, with 10 bases between them. The CDR3 bases that were read are TGCGCCAGCAGCTTGGAGGGCAGTGGTGGGGCCAACGTC. This codes for CASSLEGSGGANV. The CDR3 in its entirety is CASSLEGSGGANVLTF.

A note on this clone: Sequencing ends 3 residues short of the CDR3 end; the germline J gene provides the rest. This chain links TRBV19 with TRBJ1-2; 11 nucleotides line up with TRBD1. The CDR3 length is 14 residues. Germline CDR1 reads LNHDA; CDR2 reads SQIVND (reference sequence). The CDR3: CASTPGRDRGGYTF. Partial CDR3 DNA: TGTGCCAGTACCCCAGGCCGGGACAGGGGGGGC. Full variable domain (rest looked up from reference TRBV19 and TRBJ1-2): DGGITQSPKYLFRKEGQNVTLSCEQNLNHDAMYWYRQDPGQGLRLIYYSQIVNDFQKGDIAEGYSVSREKKESFPLTVTSAQKNPTAFYLCASTPGRDRGGYTFGSGTRLTVV.

A note on this clone: From the germline J gene comes the end of the CDR3, since the read stops 3 residues before it. The chain joins TRBV29-1 to TRBJ2-7; no reliable D call. V was cut by 5 bases and J by 4 bases, with 12 bases left in between. Germline V CDR1 and CDR2: SQVTM, ANQGSEA. The CDR3 spans 12 residues. Incomplete CDR3 DNA: TGCAGCGTTACTAAATCATGGTACGAG. Translating it yields CSVTKSWYE. The whole CDR3 protein reads CSVTKSWYEQYF.

With regard to this clone: The CDR3 goes on 3 residues after the read ends, and that part is filled in from the germline J gene. V usage is TRBV10-3 and J usage is TRBJ2-1; 10 bases fit TRBD2. Trimming at V came to 3 bases and at J to 8 bases, leaving 10 bases not matched to a gene. The germline V gene encodes CDR1 ENHRY and CDR2 SYGVKD. The CDR3 runs to 16 residues. Partial CDR3 DNA: TGTGCCATCAGTGAAGTTCTAGCGGGAGTCGGATATGAG. This codes for CAISEVLAGVGYE. The complete CDR3 sequence is CAISEVLAGVGYEQFF.

CDR3 DNA, as far as it was read: TGTGCCAGCAGCCCGACCCCACTAGCGAACACCGGGGAG. Protein: CASSPTPLANTGE. The whole CDR3 is CASSPTPLANTGELFF. V is TRBV7-6 and J is TRBJ2-2; possible D gene TRBD2, 5 bases. The read gets to within 3 residues of the CDR3 end, and the germline J gene fills in the rest. Trimming pared 5 bases from V and 0 bases from J, leaving 13 bases between. Germline-derived CDR1 and CDR2 are SGHVS and FNYEAQ. CDR3 length: 16 amino acids.